This entry lists 12 T cell receptor beta chains sequenced from one sample in a study of shared clonotypes between healthy human individuals. Clones were read by immunoSEQ multiplex PCR, and TCRdb kept only the in-frame ones, dropping some. Found here are approximately 2.3 million clones, approximately 93% of them singletons; the top ten hold roughly 0.36%. Material: naive CD4+ T cells from PBMCs. As for subset: CD45RA+ positively selected. These receptor sequences come from a man aged 18 to 30 in good health. Some clones in this sample may be carry-over from other donors' samples.

The gene calls are TRBV5-8 and TRBJ1-1; TRBD1 might be the D (6 bases). V was clipped by 3 bases and J by 11 bases, with 17 bases between them. Germline V gene data show CDR1 as SGHTS and CDR2 as YDEGEE. The CDR3 totals 13 residues. CDR3 DNA sequence: TGTGCCAGCAGCTACCGGTACCAGGGGAATGCTTTCTTT. It translates to CASSYRYQGNAFF.

This clone was observed a handful of times. This sequence joins TRBV28 and TRBJ1-5; tentatively, D is TRBD1 (5 bases). The CDR3 extends over 15 amino acids. V was shortened by 5 bases and J by 0 bases, with 11 bases between the two germline ends. Germline CDR1 reads MDHEN; CDR2 reads SYDVKM. The CDR3 sequence is CASSVGTNSNQPQHF. CDR3 bases: TGTGCCAGCAGTGTTGGGACGAATAGCAATCAGCCCCAGCATTTT.

The genes are TRBV7-2 and TRBJ2-7, with D perhaps TRBD1 (5 bases). The V gene's germline CDR1 is SGHTA and CDR2 FQGNSA. Trimming removed 3 bases at V and 6 bases at J, with 15 bases between. The CDR3 contains 14 residues. The DNA of the CDR3 is TGTGCCAGCAGCTTTGGCAGGGCTTTTGGCGAGCAGTACTTC. Its translation: CASSFGRAFGEQYF.

The rearrangement links TRBV6-5 to TRBJ1-2, with D maybe TRBD1 (5 bases). CDR3 length: 14 residues. Per the germline V gene, CDR1 is MNHEY and CDR2 is SVGAGI. V gave up 5 bases and J gave up 4 bases, with 14 bases separating them. CDR3 bases: TGTGCCAGCAGTATACGGAGGGGTGGCTATGGCTACACCTTC. This encodes CASSIRRGGYGYTF.

In its sample, this clone was seen once. This chain links TRBV2 with TRBJ2-7, with D perhaps matching TRBD1 (6 bases). This CDR3 spans 15 amino acids. The V gene's germline CDR1 is SNHLY and CDR2 FYNNEI. The V gene lost 4 bases and the J gene lost 9 bases, with 22 bases spanning the gap. The CDR3 spells CASSGLGTPLTSQYF. The CDR3 DNA reads as TGTGCCAGCAGTGGTCTTGGGACACCTCTTACCTCGCAGTACTTC.

The rearrangement joins TRBV6-5 to TRBJ1-2; 7 bases are shared with TRBD1. CDR3 size: 14 residues. The V segment lost 5 bases and the J segment 4 bases; nucleotides outside the gene matches: 7. Germline CDR1 MNHEY, CDR2 SVGAGI. In DNA form, the CDR3 reads TGTGCCAGCAGTCTACAGGGGACACCCTATGGCTACACCTTC. Amino acid sequence: CASSLQGTPYGYTF.

The chain links TRBV7-3 to TRBJ2-1; the match to TRBD2 covers 10 bases. V trimming: 4 bases; J trimming: 7 bases; junction bases outside the gene matches: 10. Germline V gives CDR1 SGHTA, CDR2 FQGTGA. The CDR3 loop spans 16 amino acids. CDR3 sequence (DNA): TGTGCCAGCAGCTCGCCAGCGGGAGGGCCGTTAAATGAGCAGTTCTTC. Its translation: CASSSPAGGPLNEQFF.

The rearrangement joins TRBV6-5 to TRBJ2-3; D is unclear. Trimming left V 6 bases short and J 0 bases short, with 10 bases between. Germline V gene data show CDR1 as MNHEY and CDR2 as SVGAGI. The CDR3 extends over 14 amino acids. Here the CDR3 DNA reads TGTGCCAGCAGATCCCTGCTAAGCACAGATACGCAGTATTTT. This codes for CASRSLLSTDTQYF.

Concerning this clone itself: Other DNA sequences from this sample encode an identical CDR3 as well. The chain has TRBV7-2 and TRBJ2-7; 13 bases map to TRBD2. CDR1 and CDR2 (germline): SGHTA, FQGNSA. The CDR3 contains 15 residues. V was clipped by 4 bases and J by 4 bases; unmatched bases: 4. The CDR3 region is CASSSGLAGVYEQYF. CDR3 coding DNA: TGTGCCAGCAGCTCTGGACTAGCGGGAGTGTACGAGCAGTACTTC.

This chain joins TRBV10-1 and TRBJ2-2, with D possibly matching TRBD1 (5 bases). This CDR3 has 13 amino acids. Germline CDR1 and CDR2: WNHNN and SYGVQD (reference sequence). V lost 6 bases and J lost 3, with 8 bases in between. For the CDR3, the DNA is TGCGCCAGCAGGGACACATACACCGGGGAGCTGTTTTTT. It encodes CASRDTYTGELFF.

The chain is built from TRBV7-6 and TRBJ2-6; no firm D call. Per the germline V gene, CDR1 is SGHVS and CDR2 is FNYEAQ. The CDR3 is made up of 14 amino acids. Trimming left V 4 bases short and J 7 bases short, with 11 bases between. In nucleotides, the CDR3 is TGTGCCAGCAGCTCCCCCGACGTAGCCAACGTCCTGACTTTC. It codes for CASSSPDVANVLTF.

The chain combines TRBV7-8 with TRBJ1-2; maybe TRBD1 (6 bases). Germline assignment: CDR1 SGHVS and CDR2 FQNEAQ. V was cut by 4 bases and J by 8 bases, with 17 bases left in between. The CDR3 runs to 14 residues. The DNA for the CDR3 is TGTGCCAGCAGCTCAGGCCGGGACATTCAGGGCTACACCTTC. Encoded protein: CASSSGRDIQGYTF.